This T cell receptor (beta chain) was recorded in a study of cytomegalovirus exposure and HLA in healthy donors. Whole-study results and caveats: The investigators catalogued about 170 TCR beta chains as cytomegalovirus-associated.

With respect to this clone: What it recognizes is unknown.

The table came from immunoSEQ multiplex PCR; TCRdb's copy has only in-frame clones and leaves some out. The sample shows over 200,000 clones, 70% to 90% of them seen only once. The germline V and J ends were trimmed by 6 bases and 6 bases, with 18 bases remaining between them. This CDR3 is built from 14 residues. Germline CDR1 MNHEY, CDR2 SMNVEV (reference sequence). This rearrangement joins TRBV27 to TRBJ2-7; possible D gene TRBD2, 7 bases. The sequence was obtained from a woman between 18 and 29 years old in good health and CMV-seronegative. The sequenced sample consisted of PBMCs. The CDR3 region is CASRRTRGASEQYF. The DNA for the CDR3 is TGTGCCAGCAGGAGGACTAGGGGGGCATCCGAGCAGTACTTC.